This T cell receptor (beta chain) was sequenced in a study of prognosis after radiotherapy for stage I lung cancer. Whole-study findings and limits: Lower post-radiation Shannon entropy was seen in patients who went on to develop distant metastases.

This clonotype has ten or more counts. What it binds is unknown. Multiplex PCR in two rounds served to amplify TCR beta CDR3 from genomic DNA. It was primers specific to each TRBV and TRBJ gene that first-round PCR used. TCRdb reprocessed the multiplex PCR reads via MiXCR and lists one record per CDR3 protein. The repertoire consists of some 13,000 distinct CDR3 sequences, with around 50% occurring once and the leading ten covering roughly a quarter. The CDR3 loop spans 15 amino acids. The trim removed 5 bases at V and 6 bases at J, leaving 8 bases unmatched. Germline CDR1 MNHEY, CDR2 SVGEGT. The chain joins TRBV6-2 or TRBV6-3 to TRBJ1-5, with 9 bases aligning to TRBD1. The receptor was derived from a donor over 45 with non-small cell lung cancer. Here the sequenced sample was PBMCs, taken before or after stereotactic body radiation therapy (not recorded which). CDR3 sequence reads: CASSPPDRGGQPQHF. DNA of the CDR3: TGTGCCAGCAGTCCCCCGGACAGGGGTGGTCAGCCCCAGCATTTT.